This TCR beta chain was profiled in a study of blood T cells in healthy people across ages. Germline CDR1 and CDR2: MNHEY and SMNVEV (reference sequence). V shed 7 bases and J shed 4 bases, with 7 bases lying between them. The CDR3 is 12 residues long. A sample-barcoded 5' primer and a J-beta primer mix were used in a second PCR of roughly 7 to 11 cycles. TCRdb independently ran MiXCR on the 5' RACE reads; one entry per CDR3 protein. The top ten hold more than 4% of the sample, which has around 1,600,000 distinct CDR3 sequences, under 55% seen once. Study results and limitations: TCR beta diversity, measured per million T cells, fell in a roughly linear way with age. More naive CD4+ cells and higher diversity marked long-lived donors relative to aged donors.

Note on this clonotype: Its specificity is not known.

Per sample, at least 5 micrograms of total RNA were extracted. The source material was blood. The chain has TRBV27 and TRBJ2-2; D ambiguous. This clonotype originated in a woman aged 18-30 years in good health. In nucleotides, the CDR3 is TGTGCCAGCAAAACAAGCACCGGGGAGCTGTTTTTT. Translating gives CASKTSTGELFF.